These T cell receptor beta chains were read from a single sample in a study of T cells in Graves' hyperthyroidism and ophthalmopathy. TCRdb used MiXCR to reprocess the multiplex PCR reads, holding one entry per CDR3 protein. Among about 550,000 distinct CDR3 sequences listed, more than 20% were seen once. Sequencing input: blood. The receptors here all came from a man aged 18 to 35 with Graves' hyperthyroidism. CDR3s include the opening cysteine and the closing phenylalanine or tryptophan. The D gene is left open where the match is weak. Clone size is stated in some rows and not others, as once, few, many or a class when expanded.

abundance | d_gene | j_gene | v_gene | CDR3nt | CDR3aa
once | TRBD1 | TRBJ2-7 | TRBV20-1 | TGCAGTGCTAGAGCGGACAGGAGCTCCTACGAGCAGTACTTC | CSARADRSSYEQYF
many | . | TRBJ2-5 | TRBV6-5 | TGTGCCAGCAGTTACTCGAGGGGACCCCACCAAGAGACCCAGTACTTC | CASSYSRGPHQETQYF
many | . | TRBJ1-2 | TRBV12-3/TRBV12-4 | TGTGCCAGCAGTGTAGATCCCTCCTATGGCTACACCTTC | CASSVDPSYGYTF
many | . | TRBJ1-1 | TRBV6-5 | TGTGCCAGCAGTTTAGACCTCATGGGAACCGAAGCTTTCTTT | CASSLDLMGTEAFF
many | . | TRBJ1-5 | TRBV28 | TGTGCCAGCAGACAAGAGGGGCGTGTCAATCAGCCCCAGCATTTT | CASRQEGRVNQPQHF
many | . | TRBJ2-7 | TRBV19 | TGTGCCAGCAGTCCCGGGGTTACCTACGAGCAGTACTTC | CASSPGVTYEQYF
. | . | TRBJ1-1 | TRBV6-5 | TGTGCCAGCAGTTACAGCGGGGCGTGGACTGAAGCTTTCTTT | CASSYSGAWTEAFF
few | . | TRBJ1-6 | TRBV2 | TGTGCCAGCAGTGAAACGCCCTGGCACCTCCACTTT | CASSETPWHLHF
many | . | TRBJ1-1 | TRBV6-5 | TGTGCCAGCAGTTACTACTGGAACACTGAAGCTTTCTTT | CASSYYWNTEAFF
many | . | TRBJ1-5 | TRBV6-1 | TGTGCCAGCAGTGAAGCCCCTTACCAGCCCCAGCATTTT | CASSEAPYQPQHF
many | . | TRBJ2-7 | TRBV27 | TGTGCCAGCAGCCTTGGGACCCTCTACGAGCAGTACTTC | CASSLGTLYEQYF
. | TRBD1 | TRBJ2-4 | TRBV6-1 | TGTGCCAGCAGCCAGAGACAGGGTGGGAACATTCAGTACTTC | CASSQRQGGNIQYF
many | . | TRBJ2-7 | TRBV5-1 | TGCGCCAGCGGTTCTTCGATGCTTGGAGGGAGGCTCTACGAGCAGTACTTC | CASGSSMLGGRLYEQYF
many | . | TRBJ1-1 | TRBV6-2/TRBV6-3 | TGTGCCAGCAGTTATGCAGGGCCCACTGAAGCTTTCTTT | CASSYAGPTEAFF
many | . | TRBJ2-5 | TRBV29-1 | TGCAGCGTTGGGGAAGGGGGAGAGACCCAGTACTTC | CSVGEGGETQYF
many | . | TRBJ1-2 | TRBV6-2/TRBV6-3 | TGTGCCAGCAGTTACTCCGAGCTGACAGTAAATGGCTACACCTTC | CASSYSELTVNGYTF
many | TRBD2 | TRBJ2-2 | TRBV20-1 | TGCAGTGCTCGGGGACTAGCGGGGGGCAACACCGGGGAGCTGTTTTTT | CSARGLAGGNTGELFF
. | TRBD1 | TRBJ1-5 | TRBV7-8 | TGTGCCAGCAGCGGCCCGGGACAGGGTCATGATCAGCCCCAGCATTTT | CASSGPGQGHDQPQHF
many | TRBD1 | TRBJ1-5 | TRBV12-3/TRBV12-4 | TGTGCCAGCAGTTTCGGGACAGGAATTAATCAGCCCCAGCATTTT | CASSFGTGINQPQHF
few | . | TRBJ1-1 | TRBV18 | TGTGCCAGTATTCGGGGGTTGGGCAACACTGAAGCTTTCTTT | CASIRGLGNTEAFF
many | . | TRBJ2-7 | TRBV27 | TGTGCCAGCAGTCCCGGACTCAATTTATACGAGCAGTACTTC | CASSPGLNLYEQYF
. | TRBD1 | TRBJ2-2 | TRBV10-1 | TGCGCCAGCAGTGATGTCTTGGGACAGGAATTAACCGGGGAGCTGTTTTTT | CASSDVLGQELTGELFF
once | . | TRBJ2-7 | TRBV6-1 | TGTGCCATCCGTAAGGGGAGCTCCTACGAGCAGTGCTTC | CAIRKGSSYEQCF
. | . | TRBJ2-7 | TRBV28 | TGTGCCAGCAGTTTATCAGGGGTGGCCTACGAGCAGTACTTC | CASSLSGVAYEQYF
many | . | TRBJ1-2 | TRBV20-1 | TGCAGTGCGCGGGACATTCGGGACTACTATGGCTACACCTTC | CSARDIRDYYGYTF
. | . | TRBJ1-2 | TRBV28 | TGTGCCAGCAGTTTATGGGCGGAGATCTATGGCTACACCTTC | CASSLWAEIYGYTF
many | . | TRBJ1-1 | TRBV6-1 | TGTGCCAGCAGTGAAGTAGGGGGTAGGGCTGAAGCTTTCTTT | CASSEVGGRAEAFF
few | . | TRBJ2-5 | TRBV18 | TGTGCCAGCTCACCACGATCTCAGGGGTACCAAGAGACCCAGTACTTC | CASSPRSQGYQETQYF
many | TRBD1 | TRBJ1-3 | TRBV5-1 | TGCGCCAGCAGCCCGGACAGGGGCTCTGGAAACACCATATATTTT | CASSPDRGSGNTIYF
many | TRBD1 | TRBJ1-5 | TRBV11-2 | TGTGCCAGCAGCGTCGGACAGGGTTTCGGCAATCAGCCCCAGCATTTT | CASSVGQGFGNQPQHF
few | . | TRBJ1-5 | TRBV18 | TGTGCCAGCTCACCCAGGGGACTTCTGGGTCAGCCCCAGCATTTT | CASSPRGLLGQPQHF
many | TRBD2 | TRBJ2-7 | TRBV6-1 | TGTGCCAGCAGTAGAGCGGGGGACGAGCAGTACTTC | CASSRAGDEQYF
. | . | TRBJ2-7 | TRBV11-2 | TGTGCCAGCAGCCCCGGGACACCTGGCAGCTCCTACGAGCAGTACTTC | CASSPGTPGSSYEQYF
. | . | TRBJ2-7 | TRBV7-2 | TGTGCCAGCAGCTTAGTGGCAGGGAGTAGGGACGAGCAGTACTTC | CASSLVAGSRDEQYF
many | . | TRBJ2-2 | TRBV13 | TGTGCCAGCAGCCGCGTAGGGACCGGGGAGCTGTTTTTT | CASSRVGTGELFF
few | TRBD1 | TRBJ1-2 | TRBV24-1 | TGTGCCACCAGTGGAGGACAGGGGGGCTATGGCTACACCTTC | CATSGGQGGYGYTF
many | . | TRBJ2-2 | TRBV20-1 | TGCAGTGCTAGAAAAAAAGGGGGCGGGGGGCCCTGGAACACCGGGGAGCTGTTTTTT | CSARKKGGGGPWNTGELFF
many | TRBD2 | TRBJ2-2 | TRBV6-1 | TGTGCCAGCGGACACCCGGGACTAGCGGGTCTCACCGGGGAGCTGTTTTTT | CASGHPGLAGLTGELFF
many | . | TRBJ1-2 | TRBV27 | TGTGCCAGCAGTTTCCGTCCGGACCTGGGCAGTGGCTACACCTTC | CASSFRPDLGSGYTF
. | . | TRBJ1-2 | TRBV11-2 | TGTGCCAGCAGCTCACTCGGGGATGGCTACACCTTC | CASSSLGDGYTF
many | . | TRBJ1-1 | TRBV12-3/TRBV12-4 | TGTGCCAGCAGTTTAGCCGTGGGGGTGCAGGGCAGGGGTAAAGCTTTCTTT | CASSLAVGVQGRGKAFF
many | TRBD1 | TRBJ1-2 | TRBV12-3/TRBV12-4 | TGTGCCAGCAGTTTCTCCGGGACAGGGGACTATGGCTACACCTTC | CASSFSGTGDYGYTF
. | TRBD1 | TRBJ2-5 | TRBV30 | TGTGCCTGGAGGCCGACAGGGATCGAGACCCAGTACTTC | CAWRPTGIETQYF
. | . | TRBJ2-5 | TRBV24-1 | TGTGCCACCAGTGATGTCGGAATGGGGGAGACCCAGTACTTC | CATSDVGMGETQYF
few | . | TRBJ1-1 | TRBV6-2/TRBV6-3 | TGTGCCAGCACCATTACCCCGGACACTGAAGCTCTCTTT | CASTITPDTEALF
many | TRBD1 | TRBJ1-2 | TRBV12-3/TRBV12-4 | TGTGCCAGCAGCCCCAAACTCTGGACAGGGCCCATCTATGGCTACACCTTC | CASSPKLWTGPIYGYTF